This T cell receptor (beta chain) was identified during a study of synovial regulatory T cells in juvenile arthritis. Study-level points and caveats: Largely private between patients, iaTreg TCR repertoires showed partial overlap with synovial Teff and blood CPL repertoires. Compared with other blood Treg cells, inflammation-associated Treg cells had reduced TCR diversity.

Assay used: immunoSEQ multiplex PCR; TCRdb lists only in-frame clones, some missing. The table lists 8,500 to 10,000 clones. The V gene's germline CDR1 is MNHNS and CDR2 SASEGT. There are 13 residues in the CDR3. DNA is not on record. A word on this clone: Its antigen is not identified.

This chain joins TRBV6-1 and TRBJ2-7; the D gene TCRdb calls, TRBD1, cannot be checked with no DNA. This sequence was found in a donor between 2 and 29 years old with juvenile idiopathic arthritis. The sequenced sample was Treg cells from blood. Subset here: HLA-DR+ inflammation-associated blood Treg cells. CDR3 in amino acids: CASSEARPGEQYF.